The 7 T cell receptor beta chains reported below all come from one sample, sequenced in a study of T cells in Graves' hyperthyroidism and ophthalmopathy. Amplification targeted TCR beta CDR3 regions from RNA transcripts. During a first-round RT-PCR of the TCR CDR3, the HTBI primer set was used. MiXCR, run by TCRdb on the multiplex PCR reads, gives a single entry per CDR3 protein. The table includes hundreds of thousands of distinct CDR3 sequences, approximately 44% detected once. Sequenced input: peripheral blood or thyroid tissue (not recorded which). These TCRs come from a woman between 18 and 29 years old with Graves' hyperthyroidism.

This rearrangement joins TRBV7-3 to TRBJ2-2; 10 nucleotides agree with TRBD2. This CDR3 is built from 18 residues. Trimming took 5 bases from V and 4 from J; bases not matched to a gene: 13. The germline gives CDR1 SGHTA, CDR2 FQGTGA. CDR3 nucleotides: TGTGCCAGCAGCCAAGGTCCAGCGGGAGGGCCGAGCACCGGGGAGCTGTTTTTT. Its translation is CASSQGPAGGPSTGELFF.

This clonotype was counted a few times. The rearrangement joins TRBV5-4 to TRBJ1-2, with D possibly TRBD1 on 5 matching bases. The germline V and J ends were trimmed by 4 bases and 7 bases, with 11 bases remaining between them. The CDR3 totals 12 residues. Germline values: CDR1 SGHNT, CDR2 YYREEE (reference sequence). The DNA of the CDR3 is TGTGCCAGCAGCCTGGGGCTTGCTGGCTACACCTTC. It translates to CASSLGLAGYTF.

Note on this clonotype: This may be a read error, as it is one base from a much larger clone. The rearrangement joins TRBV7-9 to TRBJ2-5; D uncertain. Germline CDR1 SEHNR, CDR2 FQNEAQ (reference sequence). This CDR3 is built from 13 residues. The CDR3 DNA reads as TGTGCCACCAGCCCACACGAGCCCGGGACCCAGTACTTC. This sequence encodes CATSPHEPGTQYF.

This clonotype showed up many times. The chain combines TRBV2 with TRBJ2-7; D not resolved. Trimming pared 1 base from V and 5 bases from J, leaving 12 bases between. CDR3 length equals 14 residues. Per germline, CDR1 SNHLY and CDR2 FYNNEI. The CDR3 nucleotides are TGTGCCAGCAGTGAAGGGGGTTTTGGCGACGAGCAGTACTTC. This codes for CASSEGGFGDEQYF.

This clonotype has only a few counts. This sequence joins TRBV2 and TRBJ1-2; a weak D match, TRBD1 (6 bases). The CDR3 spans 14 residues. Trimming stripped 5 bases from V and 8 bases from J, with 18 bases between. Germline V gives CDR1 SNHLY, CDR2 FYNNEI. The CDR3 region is CASSPRGGALGYTF. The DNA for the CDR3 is TGTGCCAGCAGTCCTCGGGGGGGCGCGTTGGGCTACACCTTC.

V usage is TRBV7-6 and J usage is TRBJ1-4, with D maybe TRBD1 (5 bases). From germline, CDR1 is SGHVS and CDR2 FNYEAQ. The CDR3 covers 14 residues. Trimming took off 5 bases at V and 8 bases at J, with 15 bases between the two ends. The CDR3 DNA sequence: TGTGCCAGCAGCCACAACAGACGGGGCGAAAAACTGTTTTTT. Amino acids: CASSHNRRGEKLFF. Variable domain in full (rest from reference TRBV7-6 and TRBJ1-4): GAGVSQSPRYKVTKRGQDVALRCDPISGHVSLYWYRQALGQGPEFLTYFNYEAQQDKSGLPNDRFSAERPEGSISTLTIQRTEQRDSAMYRCASSHNRRGEKLFFGSGTQLSVL.

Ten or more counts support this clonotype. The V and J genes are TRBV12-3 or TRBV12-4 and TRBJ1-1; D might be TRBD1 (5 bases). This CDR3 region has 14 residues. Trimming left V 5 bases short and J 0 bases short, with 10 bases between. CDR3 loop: CASSPGHLNTEAFF. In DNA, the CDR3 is TGTGCCAGCAGTCCAGGACACCTGAACACTGAAGCTTTCTTT.